Sequencing of this T cell receptor (beta chain) was carried out in a study of shared clonotypes between healthy human individuals. Recent acute infections and vaccinations were absent in the healthy HIV-negative adult donors. There are a few counts of this clone. Its target is unknown. Study findings and constraints: Exclusively blood specimens were collected; tissue repertoires likely differ.

Sequencing used immunoSEQ multiplex PCR; TCRdb keeps in-frame clones, though not all of them. The profile covers 150,000 to 200,000 clones, with approximately 61% appearing a single time and about 9.4% taken by the ten largest. Trimming removed 10 bases from V and 0 bases from J, with 6 bases in between. CDR3 length: 12 amino acids. In germline, CDR1 is LNHDA, CDR2 SQIVND (reference sequence). The specimen sequenced was memory CD4+ T cells sorted from blood. The subset denotes: CD45RA-negative fraction. This rearrangement joins TRBV19 to TRBJ2-2; D unclear. The TCR sequence derives from a man aged 25 to 45 in good health. This CDR3 is CATHANTGELFF. CDR3 DNA: TGTGCCACCCACGCGAACACCGGGGAGCTGTTTTTT.